The 20 T cell receptor beta chains given below trace back to one sample, sequenced in a study of T cells in Graves' hyperthyroidism and ophthalmopathy. Authors of the study amplified TCR beta CDR3 regions from RNA transcripts. In the first-round RT-PCR of the TCR CDR3, the HTBI primer set was used. MiXCR, applied by TCRdb to the multiplex PCR reads, yields one record per CDR3 protein. The data hold hundreds of thousands of distinct CDR3 sequences, with approximately 16% observed a single time. Sequencing was done on a sample of blood. All receptors come from a man aged 35-49 years with Graves' hyperthyroidism.

This clonotype turned up a few times. As DNA, the CDR3 is TGTGCCAGCAGTTCCCCACGTCAGGGAACAGGGAAATCACCCCTCCACTTT. Translation: CASSSPRQGTGKSPLHF. The rearrangement uses TRBV6-1 and TRBJ1-6; a possible D gene is TRBD1 (6 bases). CDR1 and CDR2 (germline): MNHNS, SASEGT. CDR3 size: 17 residues. Trimming removed 5 bases from V and 10 bases from J, with 24 bases in between.

The rearrangement joins TRBV11-3 to TRBJ1-6; D is unclear. Trimming took off 4 bases at V and 5 bases at J, with 15 bases between the two ends. The CDR3 is 16 amino acids. From germline, CDR1 is SGHNT and CDR2 YENEEA. CDR3 sequence (DNA): TGTGCCAGCAGCTCCCCGAACCACAGTAATAATTCACCCCTCCACTTT. It yields the protein CASSSPNHSNNSPLHF.

The chain uses TRBV5-1 and TRBJ1-1, with D unclear. CDR1 is SGHRS, CDR2 YFSETQ, per germline. V shed 2 bases and J shed 6 bases, with 14 bases lying between them. This CDR3 contains 14 residues. CDR3 region: CASSFFRGWSEAFF. CDR3 DNA: TGCGCCAGCAGCTTTTTCAGAGGATGGTCTGAAGCTTTCTTT.

Only a few counts were recorded for this clonotype. The chain combines TRBV6-1 with TRBJ1-3; D call uncertain. V shed 6 bases and J shed 9 bases, with 15 bases lying between them. This CDR3 spans 13 amino acids. Germline V gene lookup returns CDR1 MNHNS and CDR2 SASEGT. The chain's CDR3 is CASRGLKVGTIYF. The CDR3 DNA follows: TGTGCCAGCAGAGGATTGAAGGTTGGCACCATATATTTT.

The genes are TRBV30 and TRBJ2-1, with D unclear. The germline V gene encodes CDR1 GTSNPN and CDR2 SVGIG (reference sequence). The CDR3 contains 14 residues. Trimming removed 0 bases at V and 2 bases at J, with 8 bases between. This CDR3 is CAWSVLSPYNEQFF. The CDR3 DNA is TGTGCCTGGAGTGTACTGAGCCCCTACAATGAGCAGTTCTTC.

V and J are TRBV20-1 and TRBJ2-7, with D tentatively TRBD1 or TRBD2 (6 bases each). V shed 3 bases and J shed 4 bases, with 10 bases lying between them. The CDR3 covers 12 residues. The V gene's germline CDR1 is DFQATT and CDR2 SNEGSKA (reference sequence). CDR3 region: CSASVGGYEQYF. In nucleotides, the CDR3 is TGCAGTGCTAGTGTAGGGGGGTACGAGCAGTACTTC.

This clonotype has more than one count but fewer than ten. This could be a read error, since a much larger clone is one nucleotide away. The chain joins TRBV20-1 to TRBJ2-2; 7 bases align to TRBD2. Germline values: CDR1 DFQATT, CDR2 SNEGSKA (reference sequence). The CDR3 loop spans 13 amino acids. CDR3 loop: CSDRAGTTGELFF. In DNA, the CDR3 is TGCAGTGATAGAGCGGGAACCACCGGGGAGCTGTTTTTT.

This clonotype appeared many times. This chain joins TRBV10-1 and TRBJ2-4; D is possibly TRBD1 (6 bases). The V end lost 2 bases, the J end lost 0 bases, and 8 bases lay between the germline ends. The CDR3 covers 15 residues. Germline CDR1 WNHNN, CDR2 SYGVQD (reference sequence). The CDR3 region has the DNA TGCGCCAGCAGTGAGCCAGGGGCAGCCAAAAACATTCAGTACTTC. Translating gives CASSEPGAAKNIQYF.

This chain uses TRBV5-1 with TRBJ2-7; 10 nucleotides line up with TRBD1. With 6 bases clipped from V and 2 bases from J, the junction kept 8 bases outside the gene matches. Germline V lookup: CDR1 SGHRS, CDR2 YFSETQ. The CDR3 is 15 residues long. CDR3 amino acids: CASTLTGTGAYEQYF. CDR3 bases: TGCGCCAGCACGCTAACCGGGACAGGGGCCTACGAGCAGTACTTC.

The chain employs TRBV6-1 and TRBJ1-1; D is undetermined. The V end was cut by 5 bases, the J end by 0 bases, with 10 bases between. CDR1 is MNHNS, CDR2 SASEGT, per germline. There are 14 residues in the CDR3. CDR3 bases: TGTGCCAGCAGTATCCACTCTGTGAACACTGAAGCTTTCTTT. This translates into CASSIHSVNTEAFF.

This clonotype was found a few times. The chain has TRBV10-3 and TRBJ2-7, with D tentatively TRBD1 or TRBD2 (5 bases each). Germline CDR1 and CDR2: ENHRY and SYGVKD. The V end lost 6 bases, the J end lost 5 bases, and 17 bases lay between the germline ends. The CDR3 covers 14 residues. The CDR3 protein is CAISGDPPSHEQYF. The CDR3 nucleotides read TGTGCCATCAGCGGGGACCCGCCATCCCACGAGCAGTACTTC.

This clonotype was counted ten times or more. This chain joins TRBV28 and TRBJ2-7, with D tentatively TRBD1 (6 bases). Germline V lookup: CDR1 MDHEN, CDR2 SYDVKM. Deletions cut 4 bases from V and 0 bases from J, with 13 bases between. CDR3 size: 15 residues. The CDR3 region is CASSSSQGSSYEQYF. DNA of the CDR3: TGTGCCAGCAGTTCCTCACAGGGTAGCTCCTACGAGCAGTACTTC.

This clonotype was observed at least ten times. This chain connects TRBV5-1 to TRBJ2-5; the D gene is possibly TRBD2 (6 bases). CDR3 length: 13 amino acids. Germline V gene sequence: CDR1 SGHRS, CDR2 YFSETQ. Trimming left V 3 bases short and J 5 bases short, with 11 bases between. CDR3 amino acids: CASSSRREETQYF. The CDR3 DNA sequence: TGCGCCAGCAGCTCCCGCCGGGAGGAGACCCAGTACTTC.

The table lists this clonotype with a few counts. The rearrangement uses TRBV28 and TRBJ2-6, with a tentative D call TRBD2 (5 bases). The CDR3 has 16 residues. Trimming stripped 1 base from V and 0 bases from J, with 7 bases between. Germline assignment: CDR1 MDHEN and CDR2 SYDVKM. The DNA for the CDR3 is TGTGCCAGCAGTTTATTAGGACTCTCTGGGGCCAACGTCCTGACTTTC. Encoded protein: CASSLLGLSGANVLTF.

The rearrangement joins TRBV2 to TRBJ1-2; 11 bases are shared with TRBD1. The J segment lost 7 bases and the V segment lost 4 bases, leaving 8 bases of the junction unmatched. The germline V gene encodes CDR1 SNHLY and CDR2 FYNNEI. The CDR3 loop spans 15 amino acids. CDR3: CASSGERGTGGGYTF. The CDR3 DNA reads as TGTGCCAGCAGTGGGGAGCGGGGGACAGGGGGTGGCTACACCTTC.

The chain carries TRBV18 and TRBJ1-4; D not resolved. This CDR3 is 13 amino acids long. In germline, CDR1 is KGHSH, CDR2 LQKENI. The germline V and J ends were trimmed by 3 bases and 4 bases, with 6 bases remaining between them. The CDR3 spells CASSPAVNEKLFF. DNA for the CDR3: TGTGCCAGCTCACCGGCCGTTAATGAAAAACTGTTTTTT.

Many counts were recorded for this clonotype. The chain uses TRBV20-1 and TRBJ2-1, with TRBD2 matching 11 bases. V was pared by 3 bases and J by 4 bases, with 5 bases of the junction left unmatched. Germline CDR1 is DFQATT and CDR2 is SNEGSKA (reference sequence). The CDR3 spans 15 residues. The CDR3 DNA follows: TGCAGTGCTAGTCCCGGGACTAGCGGATACAATGAGCAGTTCTTC. As protein: CSASPGTSGYNEQFF.

About this clonotype itself: A much larger clone lies one base from this, so it may be a read error. The chain joins TRBV20-1 to TRBJ1-2, with D perhaps TRBD1 (6 bases). Germline V gene sequence: CDR1 DFQATT, CDR2 SNEGSKA (reference sequence). The length of the CDR3 is 12 residues. This CDR3 is CSWGPTGYGYTF. DNA for the CDR3: TGCAGCTGGGGACCGACAGGCTATGGCTACACCTTC.

CDR3 region: CASSQDRGELTEAFF. CDR3 bases: TGCGCCAGCAGCCAAGATCGAGGGGAGTTGACTGAAGCTTTCTTT. The genes are TRBV4-3 and TRBJ1-1, with TRBD1 as a possible D gene (5 bases). The CDR3 contains 15 residues. V was cut by 0 bases and J by 5 bases, with 13 bases left in between. Germline values: CDR1 LGHNA, CDR2 YSLEER.

This clonotype was counted many times. V usage is TRBV20-1 and J usage is TRBJ1-1, with D uncertain. The CDR3 covers 14 residues. V shed 7 bases and J shed 1 base, with 16 bases lying between them. From germline, CDR1 is DFQATT and CDR2 SNEGSKA (reference sequence). This CDR3 is CSVTEAYANTEAFF. The DNA for the CDR3 is TGCAGTGTCACCGAGGCCTACGCGAACACTGAAGCTTTCTTT.